Following are 18 T cell receptor beta chains from one sample sequenced in a study of shared clonotypes between healthy human individuals. Profiled with immunoSEQ multiplex PCR; TCRdb holds only in-frame clones, not every one. The sample records 2.3 million or so clones, about 92% being singletons. The source material was naive CD4+ T cells from PBMCs. Subset noted: CD45RA+ positively selected. The source of these receptors is a young man in good health. Some clones in this sample may be carry-over from other donors' samples.

The rearrangement uses TRBV5-1 and TRBJ1-5; weak D call: TRBD1 (6 bases). CDR1 is SGHRS, CDR2 YFSETQ, per germline. V shed 0 bases and J shed 4 bases, with 11 bases lying between them. The CDR3 runs to 15 residues. CDR3 in DNA: TGCGCCAGCAGCTTGGCGCCGGGGGCAAATCAGCCCCAGCATTTT. It codes for CASSLAPGANQPQHF.

This sequence joins TRBV5-4 and TRBJ1-5, with 8 bases fitting TRBD1. Losses at the gene ends were 3 bases for V and 11 bases for J; bases not matched to a gene: 10. The CDR3 is 14 amino acids. Germline V gives CDR1 SGHNT, CDR2 YYREEE (reference sequence). The CDR3 DNA is TGTGCCAGCAGCTCATCGACAGGGGATGTGGCCCAGCATTTT. Translated: CASSSSTGDVAQHF.

J is TRBJ1-3 and V is TRBV18; D gene ambiguous. Germline V CDR1 and CDR2: KGHSH, LQKENI. The CDR3 contains 16 residues. Deletions cut 0 bases from V and 0 bases from J, with 9 bases between. This chain's CDR3 is CASSPPRVLSGNTIYF. The CDR3 nucleotides read TGTGCCAGCTCACCACCCCGTGTGCTCTCTGGAAACACCATATATTTT.

Notes on this clone: The same CDR3 arises from other DNA sequences in this sample as well. The CDR3 loop reads CASSYDRNYGYTF. CDR3 nucleotides: TGTGCCAGCAGTTACGACAGAAACTATGGCTACACCTTC. V usage is TRBV6-5 and J usage is TRBJ1-2, with a possible D match to TRBD1 (5 bases). The CDR3 extends over 13 amino acids. Trimming took 2 bases from V and 2 from J, leaving 6 bases between them. The germline V gene encodes CDR1 MNHEY and CDR2 SVGAGI.

The chain recombines TRBV28 with TRBJ2-5, with D perhaps matching TRBD1 (6 bases). This CDR3 is 13 amino acids long. Germline-derived CDR1 and CDR2 are MDHEN and SYDVKM. Trimming cost V 6 bases and J 3 bases, with 11 bases left between them. CDR3 in DNA: TGTGCCAGCAGCTCCAGGACAGAAGAGACCCAGTACTTC. Amino acids: CASSSRTEETQYF.

A note on this clone: At the DNA level, this CDR3 is encoded by other sequences in the same sample as well. This chain uses TRBV9 with TRBJ2-1, with D perhaps TRBD2 (6 bases). This CDR3 has 15 residues. V was trimmed by 0 bases and J by 0 bases, leaving 7 bases between them. Germline V gene data show CDR1 as SGDLS and CDR2 as YYNGEE. CDR3 in amino acids: CASSVAGDSYNEQFF. CDR3 in DNA: TGTGCCAGCAGCGTAGCGGGGGACTCCTACAATGAGCAGTTCTTC.

The chain employs TRBV27 and TRBJ2-7, with 9 bases that match TRBD1. CDR1 MNHEY and CDR2 SMNVEV come from the germline V gene (reference sequence). The V segment lost 6 bases and the J segment 6 bases; nucleotides outside the gene matches: 9. The CDR3 runs to 14 residues. CDR3 DNA: TGTGCCAGCAGAGCCGGGACAGGGATCCGCGAGCAGTACTTC. Protein: CASRAGTGIREQYF.

The gene calls are TRBV11-2 and TRBJ1-4, with D uncertain. The CDR3 loop spans 12 amino acids. Trimming took off 4 bases at V and 6 bases at J, with 6 bases between the two ends. CDR1 is SGHAT, CDR2 FQNNGV, per germline. The CDR3 DNA is TGTGCCAGCAGCTCGACGGATGAAAAACTGTTTTTT. Its translation is CASSSTDEKLFF.

This sequence joins TRBV11-2 and TRBJ2-1, with 7 bases identical to TRBD2. The V gene end was trimmed by 4 bases and the J gene end by 7 bases; junction bases not matched to a gene: 13. CDR1 is SGHAT, CDR2 FQNNGV, per germline. This CDR3 contains 16 residues. CDR3 residues: CASSWGRERRRNEQFF. The CDR3 DNA reads TGTGCCAGCAGCTGGGGGAGGGAGCGCAGGAGGAATGAGCAGTTCTTC.

As for this clone: The germline gene is not matched at one end of the junction; a read error may be the cause. This rearrangement joins TRBV19 to TRBJ2-2, with D maybe TRBD1 (6 bases). Germline V gene sequence: CDR1 LNHDA, CDR2 SQIVND (reference sequence). The CDR3 length is 14 residues. CDR3 protein: CASSVDRNIGELFF. CDR3 nucleotides: TGTGCCAGTAGTGTAGACAGGAACATCGGGGAGCTGTTTTTT. Complete variable domain (other parts from reference TRBV19 and TRBJ2-2): DGGITQSPKYLFRKEGQNVTLSCEQNLNHDAMYWYRQDPGQGLRLIYYSQIVNDFQKGDIAEGYSVSREKKESFPLTVTSAQKNPTAFYLCASSVDRNIGELFFGEGSRLTVL.

Comment on this clone: The junction departs from the called germline gene at one end, perhaps through a read error. The chain employs TRBV23-1 and TRBJ2-7, with 7 bases aligning to TRBD1. TRBV23-1 is an ORF; its function is uncertain. The length of the CDR3 is 14 residues. The CDR3 reads CASSQSLLGGQTHF. CDR3 bases: TGCGCCAGCAGTCAATCGTTGCTTGGGGGACAGACCCACTTC.

The chain couples TRBV18 to TRBJ2-1, with 10 positions matching TRBD2. The CDR3 loop spans 16 amino acids. The V segment lost 3 bases and the J segment 4 bases; nucleotides outside the gene matches: 6. The germline CDR1 and CDR2 sequences are KGHSH and LQKENI. The chain's CDR3 is CASSPTGTSVYNEQFF. CDR3 DNA sequence: TGTGCCAGCTCACCCACCGGGACTAGCGTTTACAATGAGCAGTTCTTC.

The chain employs TRBV4-3 and TRBJ1-3; D gene uncertain. The CDR3 covers 16 residues. The germline CDR1 and CDR2 sequences are LGHNA and YSLEER. Deletions cut 1 base from V and 0 bases from J, with 10 bases between. The CDR3 protein is CASSQGAAYSGNTIYF. CDR3 in DNA: TGCGCCAGCAGCCAAGGAGCCGCATACTCTGGAAACACCATATATTTT.

The J gene is TRBJ1-1, the V gene TRBV7-2, with D perhaps TRBD1 (5 bases). V lost 1 base, J lost 4 bases, and 13 bases lay in between. The germline CDR1 and CDR2 sequences are SGHTA and FQGNSA. The CDR3 spans 15 residues. CDR3 residues: CASSLERGIGTEAFF. CDR3 in DNA: TGTGCCAGCAGCTTAGAGAGGGGAATAGGCACTGAAGCTTTCTTT.

The CDR3 is CASSPLGAGDGNTIYF. The CDR3 bases are TGTGCCAGCAGCCCACTCGGGGCGGGGGACGGAAACACCATATATTTT. The chain joins TRBV25-1 to TRBJ1-3, with a possible D match to TRBD1 (5 bases). From germline, CDR1 is MGHDK and CDR2 SYGVNS. Deletions cut 6 bases from V and 4 bases from J, with 19 bases between. This CDR3 comprises 16 residues.

This clone was observed a handful of times. This chain uses TRBV30 with TRBJ1-1, with TRBD1 identical over 7 bases. This CDR3 spans 11 amino acids. In germline, CDR1 is GTSNPN, CDR2 SVGIG (reference sequence). The V segment lost 5 bases and the J segment 10 bases; nucleotides outside the gene matches: 7. The CDR3 region is CAWAGGDGAFF. The DNA of the CDR3 is TGTGCCTGGGCAGGGGGGGATGGAGCTTTCTTT.

J is TRBJ2-5 and V is TRBV9; 13 bases align to TRBD2. After removal of 4 bases from V and 4 bases from J, the junction contained 10 bases not matched to a gene. Per the germline V gene, CDR1 is SGDLS and CDR2 is YYNGEE. The CDR3 loop spans 17 amino acids. The CDR3 here is CASSKGLAGNAVETQYF. For the CDR3, the DNA is TGTGCCAGCAGCAAGGGACTAGCGGGAAACGCGGTAGAGACCCAGTACTTC.

Concerning this clone: Other nucleotide sequences from this sample produce the same CDR3. V is TRBV2 and J is TRBJ2-7; 8 bases match TRBD1. The CDR3 extends over 14 amino acids. V lost 2 bases, J lost 2 bases, and 2 bases stayed unmatched. CDR1 and CDR2 (germline): SNHLY, FYNNEI. The CDR3 loop is CASSEQGATYEQYF. DNA for the CDR3: TGTGCCAGCAGTGAACAGGGGGCCACCTACGAGCAGTACTTC. The whole variable domain, remainder taken from reference TRBV2 and TRBJ2-7, is EPEVTQTPSHQVTQMGQEVILRCVPISNHLYFYWYRQILGQKVEFLVSFYNNEISEKSEIFDDQFSVERPDGSNFTLKIRSTKLEDSAMYFCASSEQGATYEQYFGPGTRLTVT.